This T cell receptor beta chain came from a study of T-cell memory formation after mild COVID-19. About the research overall: Largely donor-specific sequence clusters came from a couple of donors.

TCRdb re-called the 5' RACE reads with MiXCR, one entry per CDR3 protein. The sample has 95,000 to 120,000 distinct CDR3 sequences, roughly a sixth seen once. With 5 bases clipped from V and 5 bases from J, the junction kept 6 bases outside the gene matches. CDR3 size: 15 residues. Germline CDR1 is MNHEY and CDR2 is SVGAGI. V usage is TRBV6-5 and J usage is TRBJ2-1; TRBD2 aligns across 10 bases. This receptor was obtained from a man aged 18 to 30 who had mild COVID-19 (a few samples of this study predate the infection). Cell type and time point are not known. Sequencing was done on a sample of PBMCs or a T cell subset sorted from them (not recorded which). The CDR3 is CASSMGTSDDNEQFF. CDR3 bases: TGTGCCAGCAGTATGGGGACTAGCGACGACAATGAGCAGTTCTTC.